Sequencing of this T cell receptor beta chain was carried out in a study of T cells in Graves' hyperthyroidism and ophthalmopathy. The wider study: Sampling of peripheral blood happened at initial diagnosis, prior to any treatment. Broader study findings: Prediction of ophthalmopathy progression came a median approximately 6.6 months pre-onset.

Using RNA transcripts as the source, TCR beta CDR3 regions were amplified. A set of HTBI primers served as the primers for a first-round RT-PCR of the TCR CDR3. TCRdb reprocessed the multiplex PCR reads with MiXCR, giving one entry per CDR3 protein. The top ten clones hold over 10% of a sample with 410,000 or so distinct CDR3 sequences, roughly 15% of them seen once. Each diagnosis drew on symptoms, thyroxine, TRAb, thyroid ultrasound and orbital computed tomography findings. Out of more than 8 ml of fresh peripheral blood came the PBMCs. In this sample, this clonotype turned up many times. The antigen is undetermined. The germline V gene encodes CDR1 SNHLY and CDR2 FYNNEI. This CDR3 comprises 14 residues. After removal of 6 bases from V and 7 bases from J, the junction contained 9 bases not matched to a gene.

Sequencing input: blood. The origin of this receptor is a man aged 18 to 29 with Graves' ophthalmopathy. The rearrangement links TRBV2 to TRBJ2-5, with TRBD1 identical over 9 bases. As DNA, the CDR3 is TGTGCCAGCAGGCCCGGGACAGGGTTCTTGACCCAGTACTTC. Its protein product is CASRPGTGFLTQYF.